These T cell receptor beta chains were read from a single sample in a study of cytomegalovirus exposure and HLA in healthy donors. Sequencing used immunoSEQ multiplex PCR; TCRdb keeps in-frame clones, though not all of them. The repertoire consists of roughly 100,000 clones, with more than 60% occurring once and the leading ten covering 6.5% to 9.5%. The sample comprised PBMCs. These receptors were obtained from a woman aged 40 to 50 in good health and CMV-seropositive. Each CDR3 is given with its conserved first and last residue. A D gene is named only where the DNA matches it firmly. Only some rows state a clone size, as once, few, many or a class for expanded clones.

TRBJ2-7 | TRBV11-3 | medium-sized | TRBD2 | CASSPVLAGGPREQYF | TGTGCCAGCAGCCCCGTGTTAGCGGGAGGGCCGCGGGAGCAGTACTTC
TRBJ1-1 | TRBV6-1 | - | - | CASNHFYQGKVAAFF | TGTGCCAGCAACCATTTTTATCAGGGTAAGGTGGCCGCTTTCTTT
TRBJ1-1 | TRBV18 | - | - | CASSPPRRGGGFTEAFF | TGTGCCAGCTCACCCCCCCGGCGCGGGGGTGGTTTCACTGAAGCTTTCTTT
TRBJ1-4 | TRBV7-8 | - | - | CASSSKEAATNEKLFF | TGTGCCAGCAGCTCGAAAGAAGCCGCAACTAATGAAAAACTGTTTTTT
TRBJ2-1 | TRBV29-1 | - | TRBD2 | CSVVRLAGPYNEQFF | TGCAGCGTTGTCAGGCTAGCGGGGCCCTACAATGAGCAGTTCTTC
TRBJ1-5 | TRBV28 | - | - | CASSLQARSNQPQHF | TGTGCCAGCAGTTTACAGGCCCGAAGCAATCAGCCCCAGCATTTT
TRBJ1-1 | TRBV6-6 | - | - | CASSYSGGEAFF | TGTGCCAGCAGTTACTCGGGGGGGGAAGCTTTCTTT
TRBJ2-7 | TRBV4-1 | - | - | CASSPRGSDAEQYF | TGCGCCAGCAGCCCCCGGGGATCAGACGCCGAGCAGTACTTC
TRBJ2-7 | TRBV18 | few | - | CASSPQLRGSVEQYF | TGTGCCAGCTCACCTCAATTGAGGGGGTCGGTCGAGCAGTACTTC
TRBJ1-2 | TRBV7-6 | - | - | CASSLGTAGRYYGYTF | TGTGCCAGCAGCTTAGGAACCGCAGGGCGGTACTATGGCTACACCTTC
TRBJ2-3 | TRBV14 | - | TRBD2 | CASSQLGGADTQYF | TGTGCCAGCAGCCAGCTCGGGGGGGCAGATACGCAGTATTTT
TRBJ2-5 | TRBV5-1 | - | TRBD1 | CASTLRPGQGQETQYF | TGCGCCAGCACCCTGCGTCCGGGACAGGGACAAGAGACCCAGTACTTC
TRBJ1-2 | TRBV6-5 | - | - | CASRPGSADYGYTF | TGTGCCAGCAGACCAGGGTCGGCGGACTATGGCTACACCTTC
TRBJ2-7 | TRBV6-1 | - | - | CASSEYGGLSSYEQYF | TGTGCCAGCAGTGAATACGGGGGTTTGAGCTCCTACGAGCAGTACTTC
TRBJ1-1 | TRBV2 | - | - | CASSYRATETRGAFF | TGTGCCAGTAGTTACAGGGCCACTGAAACCAGGGGAGCTTTCTTT
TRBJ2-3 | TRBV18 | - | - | CASSLGLRNTDTQYF | TGTGCCAGCTCACTGGGGCTAAGAAACACAGATACGCAGTATTTT
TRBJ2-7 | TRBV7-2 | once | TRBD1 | CASSLRSGGPNYEQYF | TGTGCCAGCAGCTTACGGTCAGGGGGACCTAACTACGAGCAGTACTTC
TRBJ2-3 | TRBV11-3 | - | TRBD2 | CASSFGGAEDTQYF | TGTGCCAGCAGCTTCGGGGGGGCCGAAGATACGCAGTATTTT
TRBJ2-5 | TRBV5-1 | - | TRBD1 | CASRYGTAIQETQYF | TGCGCCAGCAGATATGGGACAGCTATACAAGAGACCCAGTACTTC
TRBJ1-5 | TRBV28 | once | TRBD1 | CASSRRTGEPQHF | TGTGCCAGCAGTCGAAGGACAGGCGAGCCCCAGCATTTT
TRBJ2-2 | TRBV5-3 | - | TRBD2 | CARLAGGPNTGELFF | TGTGCCAGACTAGCGGGAGGGCCAAACACCGGGGAGCTGTTTTTT
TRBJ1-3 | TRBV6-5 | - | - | CASSYAVDRSGNTIYF | TGTGCCAGCAGTTACGCGGTCGATCGCTCTGGAAACACCATATATTTT
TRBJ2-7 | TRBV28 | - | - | CASRAYPGQYSYEQYF | TGTGCCAGCAGAGCCTACCCGGGACAATACTCCTACGAGCAGTACTTC
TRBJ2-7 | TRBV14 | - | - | CASSQEPRGTYEQYF | TGTGCCAGCAGCCAAGAACCCAGGGGTACCTACGAGCAGTACTTC
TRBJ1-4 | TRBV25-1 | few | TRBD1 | CASSADRDEKLFF | TGTGCCAGCAGTGCCGACAGGGATGAAAAACTGTTTTTT
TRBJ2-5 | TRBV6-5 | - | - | CASSELEETQYF | TGTGCCAGCAGTGAACTAGAAGAGACCCAGTACTTC
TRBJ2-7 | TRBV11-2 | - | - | CASSLRSGVYEQYF | TGTGCCAGCAGCTTAAGGTCCGGGGTCTACGAGCAGTACTTC